This T cell receptor (beta chain) was captured in a study of early T cells in non-severe SARS-CoV-2 infection. Study-wide context: RNA in bulk from unsorted whole blood was sequenced, and chains were unpaired.

This clonotype was picked up many times. Its cognate antigen is unknown. As part of library construction, unique molecular identifiers were attached to individual cDNA molecules. TCRdb reprocessed the 5' RACE reads via MiXCR and lists one record per CDR3 protein. The sample has about 26,000 distinct CDR3 sequences; more than 4.5% are singletons. Study-wide points: VDJdb matching favored anti-spike CD8 responses, missing private and CD4 specificities.

The CDR3 has 13 amino acids. The germline V gene encodes CDR1 SGHAT and CDR2 FQNNGV. V was clipped by 2 bases and J by 9 bases, with 12 bases between them. Sequences were obtained from whole blood. V usage is TRBV11-2 and J usage is TRBJ2-3, with D possibly being TRBD1 or TRBD2 (7 bases each). This clonotype was sampled from an adult who was a healthcare worker with PCR-confirmed SARS-CoV-2 infection or an uninfected control (not recorded which). The CDR3 loop reads CASSLTQGGTQYF. CDR3 sequence (DNA): TGTGCCAGCAGCTTAACGCAGGGGGGGACGCAGTATTTT.